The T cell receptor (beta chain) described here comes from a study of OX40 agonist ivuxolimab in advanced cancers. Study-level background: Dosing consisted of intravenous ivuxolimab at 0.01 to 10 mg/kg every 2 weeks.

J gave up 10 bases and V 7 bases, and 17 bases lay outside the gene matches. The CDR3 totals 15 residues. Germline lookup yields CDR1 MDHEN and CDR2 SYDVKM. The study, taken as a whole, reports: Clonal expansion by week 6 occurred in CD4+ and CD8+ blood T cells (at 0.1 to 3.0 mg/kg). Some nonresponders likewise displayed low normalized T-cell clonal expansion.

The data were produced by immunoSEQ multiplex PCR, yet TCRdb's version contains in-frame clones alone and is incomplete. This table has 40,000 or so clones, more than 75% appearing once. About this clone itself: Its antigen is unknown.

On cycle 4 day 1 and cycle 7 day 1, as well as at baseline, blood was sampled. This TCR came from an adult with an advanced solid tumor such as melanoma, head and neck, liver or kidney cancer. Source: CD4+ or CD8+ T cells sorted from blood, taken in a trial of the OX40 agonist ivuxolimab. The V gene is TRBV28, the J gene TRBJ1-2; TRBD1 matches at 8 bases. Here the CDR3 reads CASNQPGQGKVDYTF. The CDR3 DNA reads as TGTGCCAGCAATCAGCCAGGACAGGGAAAAGTTGACTACACCTTC.